The text below deals with one T cell receptor (beta chain). What this receptor recognizes is not known. No per-base quality is available; no much larger clone lies one base away. Libraries came from the immunoSEQ multiplex PCR assay. TCRdb holds this immuneACCESS table with in-frame rearrangements only. Some clones are missing; in checked studies, unresolved V genes explain under half, and the rest has no known cause. For this sample there are about 120,000 clones; under 95% appear just once. Roughly 5.7% of the sample belongs to the ten largest clones. The sample originates from a study of T cell changes during pregnancy in multiple sclerosis (dated by TCRdb to between 2018 and 2020). With regard to the full study: The study examined how the T cell repertoire changed over the course of pregnancy in women with multiple sclerosis.

The CDR1 and CDR2 encoded by the germline V gene are SGDLS and YYNGEE. At the junction V is shortened by 3 bases and J by 4 bases; bases outside the gene matches: 2. The CDR3 holds 15 amino acids from the cysteine to the phenylalanine. Just CDR3 DNA is preserved here, 45 bases in frame from base 1. The sample here was peripheral blood, taken before pregnancy. This clonotype originated in a female donor with multiple sclerosis, enrolled in a pregnancy study. Rearrangement joined TRBV9 to TRBJ2-1, and TRBD2 matches 12 of the central bases. The nucleotide sequence is given as TGTGCCAGCAGCGCGGGACTAGCGGGTTACAATGAGCAGTTCTTC. Translated, this is CASSAGLAGYNEQFF.